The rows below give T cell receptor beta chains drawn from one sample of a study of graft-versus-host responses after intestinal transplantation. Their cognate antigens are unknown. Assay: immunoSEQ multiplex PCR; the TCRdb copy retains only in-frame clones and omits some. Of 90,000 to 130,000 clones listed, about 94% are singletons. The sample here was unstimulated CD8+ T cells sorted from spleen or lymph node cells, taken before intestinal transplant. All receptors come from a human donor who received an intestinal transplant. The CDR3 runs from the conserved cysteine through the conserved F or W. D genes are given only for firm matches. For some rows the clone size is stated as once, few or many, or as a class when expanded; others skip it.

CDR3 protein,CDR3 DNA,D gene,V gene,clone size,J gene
CASSLSLLIAGGREQYF,TGTGCCAGCAGTTTATCCTTACTAATAGCGGGAGGGAGGGAGCAGTACTTC,TRBD2,TRBV28,-,TRBJ2-7
CASSIGGRVNEQYF,TGTGCCAGTAGTATAGGAGGGAGAGTCAACGAGCAGTACTTC,-,TRBV19,-,TRBJ2-7
CASSPELWGGRFPNYGYTF,TGTGCCAGCAGCCCGGAACTTTGGGGGGGGCGGTTTCCTAACTATGGCTACACCTTC,-,TRBV5-5,-,TRBJ1-2
CASSIESPLNTGELFF,TGTGCCAGCAGTATCGAGTCTCCCCTGAACACCGGGGAGCTGTTTTTT,-,TRBV6-6,-,TRBJ2-2
CASSTHWDRSYEQYF,TGTGCCAGCAGTACTCATTGGGACAGATCCTACGAGCAGTACTTC,TRBD1,TRBV2,-,TRBJ2-7
CASSSQQWQLETQYF,TGTGCCAGTAGCAGCCAACAGTGGCAGCTAGAGACCCAGTACTTC,-,TRBV19,-,TRBJ2-5
CASSAGELEGGFRAFF,TGTGCCAGCAGCGCAGGCGAGTTAGAGGGGGGTTTTCGAGCTTTCTTT,-,TRBV7-9,-,TRBJ1-1
CASSIGGAPEQYF,TGTGCCAGTAGTATCGGGGGAGCCCCAGAGCAGTACTTC,-,TRBV19,-,TRBJ2-7
CASSTASYNEQFF,TGTGCCAGTAGTACAGCCTCCTACAATGAGCAGTTCTTC,-,TRBV19,-,TRBJ2-1
CAWSAGGTGDEQYF,TGTGCCTGGAGCGCGGGAGGGACAGGGGACGAGCAGTACTTC,-,TRBV30,-,TRBJ2-7
CASSLGGIGRDTIYF,TGTGCCAGCAGCCTAGGGGGGATTGGCCGAGACACCATATATTTT,-,TRBV9,-,TRBJ1-3
CASSQESWQGGNQPQHF,TGCGCCAGCAGCCAAGAAAGCTGGCAGGGGGGCAATCAGCCCCAGCATTTT,TRBD1,TRBV4-1,-,TRBJ1-5
CASRIWDFDNQPQHF,TGTGCCAGTAGGATTTGGGATTTCGACAATCAGCCCCAGCATTTT,-,TRBV19,-,TRBJ1-5
CASSSGSVNTEAFF,TGTGCCAGCAGCTCCGGGTCGGTGAACACTGAAGCTTTCTTT,-,TRBV7-6,-,TRBJ1-1
CASSLYLLGSNEQYF,TGTGCCAGCAGCTTATATCTGCTGGGTTCCAACGAGCAGTACTTC,-,TRBV7-8,-,TRBJ2-7
CSVEGGLAVDTQYF,TGCAGCGTTGAAGGGGGACTAGCGGTAGATACGCAGTATTTT,TRBD2,TRBV29-1,-,TRBJ2-3
CASSPPGSYEQYF,TGTGCCAGCAGCCCGCCCGGGTCCTACGAGCAGTACTTC,-,TRBV7-9,-,TRBJ2-7
CASSVDTGSEQYF,TGCGCCAGCAGCGTAGACACAGGGTCCGAGCAGTACTTC,-,TRBV5-1,-,TRBJ2-7
CASSLVSRGRAYEQYF,TGTGCCAGCAGCTTAGTATCACGGGGTAGGGCCTACGAGCAGTACTTC,-,TRBV7-2,-,TRBJ2-7
CASSLASSSTDTQYF,TGTGCCAGCAGTTTAGCCAGCTCTAGCACAGATACGCAGTATTTT,-,TRBV27,-,TRBJ2-3
CAWKPGPNQPQHF,TGTGCCTGGAAACCGGGACCCAATCAGCCCCAGCATTTT,-,TRBV30,once,TRBJ1-5
CASSPTSTLNTEAFF,TGTGCCAGCAGCCCAACCTCGACCCTGAACACTGAAGCTTTCTTT,-,TRBV9,-,TRBJ1-1
CASSLWGKGRYGYTF,TGTGCCAGCAGTTTATGGGGTAAGGGGCGGTATGGCTACACCTTC,-,TRBV27,-,TRBJ1-2
CASSLRGPLWLAKNIQYF,TGTGCCAGCAGCTTAAGAGGTCCACTCTGGCTAGCCAAAAACATTCAGTACTTC,-,TRBV7-3,-,TRBJ2-4
CASSVASGSFYEQYF,TGTGCCAGCAGCGTAGCTAGCGGGAGTTTCTACGAGCAGTACTTC,TRBD2,TRBV9,-,TRBJ2-7
CASSLAGVTSGYEQYF,TGTGCCAGCAGCTTAGCAGGGGTGACTAGCGGTTACGAGCAGTACTTC,TRBD2,TRBV11-2,-,TRBJ2-7
CASSVGFSSYNEQFF,TGTGCCAGCAGCGTAGGGTTCAGCTCCTACAATGAGCAGTTCTTC,-,TRBV9,-,TRBJ2-1
CASSLARADIQETQYF,TGTGCTAGCAGCTTAGCACGGGCGGACATCCAAGAGACCCAGTACTTC,-,TRBV7-7,-,TRBJ2-5